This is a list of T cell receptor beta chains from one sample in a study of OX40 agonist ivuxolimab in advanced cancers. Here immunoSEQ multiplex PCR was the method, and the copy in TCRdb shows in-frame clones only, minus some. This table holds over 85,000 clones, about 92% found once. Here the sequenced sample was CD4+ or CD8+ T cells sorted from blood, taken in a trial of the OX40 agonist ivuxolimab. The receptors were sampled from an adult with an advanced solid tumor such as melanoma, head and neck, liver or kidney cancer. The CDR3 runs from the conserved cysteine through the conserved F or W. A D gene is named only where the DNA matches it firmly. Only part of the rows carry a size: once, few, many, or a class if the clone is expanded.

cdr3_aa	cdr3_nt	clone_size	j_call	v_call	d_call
CASSPREAASDYGYTF	TGTGCCAGCTCACCCCGCGAGGCAGCTAGTGACTATGGCTACACCTTC	.	TRBJ1-2	TRBV18	.
CASSVGIGNTIYF	TGTGCCAGCAGTGTAGGGATAGGAAACACCATATATTTT	.	TRBJ1-3	TRBV6-1	.
CSVREPSPYEQYF	TGCAGCGTGCGGGAGCCTAGCCCCTACGAGCAGTACTTC	.	TRBJ2-7	TRBV29-1	TRBD2
CASPTGDEKLFF	TGTGCCAGCCCGACAGGGGATGAAAAACTGTTTTTT	.	TRBJ1-4	TRBV6-4	TRBD1
CASSLFARTGRRNTGELFF	TGTGCCAGCAGCCTATTTGCCCGAACAGGGAGGAGGAACACCGGGGAGCTGTTTTTT	.	TRBJ2-2	TRBV7-2	.
CASSAHPRQKAYEQYF	TGTGCCAGCAGTGCTCACCCTCGACAGAAGGCCTACGAGCAGTACTTC	.	TRBJ2-7	TRBV6-1	.
CAISEDRGPYEQYF	TGTGCCATCAGTGAAGACAGGGGCCCCTACGAGCAGTACTTC	.	TRBJ2-7	TRBV10-3	TRBD1
CASSQGGDEQFF	TGTGCCAGCAGCCAAGGGGGGGATGAGCAGTTCTTC	.	TRBJ2-1	TRBV14	.
CASSRDRSSYNEQFF	TGTGCCAGTAGTAGGGACAGAAGCTCCTACAATGAGCAGTTCTTC	.	TRBJ2-1	TRBV19	TRBD1
CASSLQGIGYTF	TGTGCCAGCAGCTTGCAGGGGATCGGCTACACCTTC	.	TRBJ1-2	TRBV11-2	.
CASTLTHTGQTYEQYF	TGTGCCAGCACCCTGACCCATACAGGACAGACCTACGAGCAGTACTTC	.	TRBJ2-7	TRBV27	.
CASSPGTGSYEQYF	TGCGCCAGCAGCCCCGGGACAGGGTCCTACGAGCAGTACTTC	.	TRBJ2-7	TRBV5-1	TRBD1
CASSPSTDTQYF	TGTGCCAGCTCACCAAGCACAGATACGCAGTATTTT	.	TRBJ2-3	TRBV18	.
CASSWDRTSGNTIYF	TGTGCCAGCAGCTGGGACAGGACCTCTGGAAACACCATATATTTT	.	TRBJ1-3	TRBV5-5	TRBD1
CASNAGASRNNEQFF	TGTGCCAGCAATGCAGGGGCTTCACGTAACAATGAGCAGTTCTTC	.	TRBJ2-1	TRBV11-2	.
CASSLLTAGELFF	TGTGCCAGCAGCTTACTGACCGCCGGGGAGCTGTTTTTT	.	TRBJ2-2	TRBV7-9	.
CITGYDEKLFF	TGCATCACAGGGTACGATGAAAAACTGTTTTTT	.	TRBJ1-4	TRBV20-1	.
CASTPREGEQYF	TGTGCCAGCACCCCCAGGGAAGGCGAGCAGTACTTC	.	TRBJ2-7	TRBV6-5	.
CASFTRQDRVWSEQYF	TGTGCCAGCTTCACGCGACAGGACAGGGTGTGGAGCGAGCAGTACTTC	.	TRBJ2-7	TRBV13	TRBD1
CASSVRGGVADTQYF	TGTGCCAGCAGCGTACGTGGGGGCGTGGCAGATACGCAGTATTTT	.	TRBJ2-3	TRBV9	.
CASSWGAFSTDTQYF	TGTGCCAGCAGCTGGGGCGCGTTTAGTACAGATACGCAGTATTTT	.	TRBJ2-3	TRBV5-6	.
CASSHNTGTDSPLHF	TGTGCCAGCAGCCACAACACAGGGACAGATTCACCCCTCCACTTT	few	TRBJ1-6	TRBV7-6	TRBD1
CASSSGTPPHNEQFF	TGTGCCAGCAGCTCCGGGACTCCGCCACACAATGAGCAGTTCTTC	.	TRBJ2-1	TRBV7-3	.
CASSLNTLNYGYTF	TGTGCCAGCAGTTTGAACACTCTTAACTATGGCTACACCTTC	.	TRBJ1-2	TRBV6-5	.
CASSPGTSGNTIYF	TGTGCCAGCAGCCCAGGGACCAGTGGAAACACCATATATTTT	.	TRBJ1-3	TRBV7-9	.
CASSLTGATEAFF	TGTGCCAGCAGCTTAACAGGGGCCACTGAAGCTTTCTTT	once	TRBJ1-1	TRBV7-3	.
CASSFRSAGLNTEAFF	TGTGCCAGCAGCTTTAGGTCGGCAGGCTTGAACACTGAAGCTTTCTTT	.	TRBJ1-1	TRBV13	.
CASSISYNSPLHF	TGTGCCAGTAGTATCAGCTATAATTCACCCCTCCACTTT	.	TRBJ1-6	TRBV19	.
CASSSLDRSSGNTIYF	TGTGCCAGCAGTAGCCTGGACAGGAGCTCTGGAAACACCATATATTTT	.	TRBJ1-3	TRBV6-6	TRBD1
CAIRRPGTGGEETQYF	TGTGCCATCAGGCGACCCGGGACAGGGGGGGAAGAGACCCAGTACTTC	once	TRBJ2-5	TRBV10-3	TRBD1
CASSALTGGGEAFF	TGTGCCAGCAGCGCCCTGACAGGGGGCGGTGAAGCTTTCTTT	few	TRBJ1-1	TRBV9	TRBD1
CSVELGSLPDTQYF	TGCAGCGTTGAATTGGGTAGTCTCCCAGATACGCAGTATTTT	.	TRBJ2-3	TRBV29-1	.
CASRGGDSPYEQYF	TGTGCCAGCAGGGGGGGGGACTCCCCCTACGAGCAGTACTTC	.	TRBJ2-7	TRBV5-4	TRBD2
CASSEARTVVKNIQYF	TGTGCCAGCAGTGAAGCAAGGACAGTCGTCAAAAACATTCAGTACTTC	.	TRBJ2-4	TRBV6-1	.
CASNGGLSGNTIYF	TGTGCCAGCAACGGAGGGCTGTCTGGAAACACCATATATTTT	.	TRBJ1-3	TRBV7-2	.
CASSSGISRTDTQYF	TGTGCCAGCAGCTCTGGTATATCCCGCACAGATACGCAGTATTTT	once	TRBJ2-3	TRBV14	.
CASKGGFDRGTEAFF	TGTGCCAGCAAAGGGGGTTTCGACAGGGGCACTGAAGCTTTCTTT	once	TRBJ1-1	TRBV19	TRBD1
CASSYDRINTEAFF	TGTGCCAGCAGCTACGACAGGATAAACACTGAAGCTTTCTTT	.	TRBJ1-1	TRBV11-2	.
CASSYGPLLSNQPQHF	TGTGCCAGTAGTTACGGACCGCTCCTAAGCAATCAGCCCCAGCATTTT	.	TRBJ1-5	TRBV19	.
CASSQEKAGLAGDHEQFF	TGCGCCAGCAGCCAAGAGAAGGCCGGACTAGCGGGAGACCATGAGCAGTTCTTC	.	TRBJ2-1	TRBV4-3	TRBD2
CASSPERIPGVYSPLHF	TGTGCCAGCAGCCCGGAGAGGATTCCTGGGGTTTATTCACCCCTCCACTTT	once	TRBJ1-6	TRBV7-8	.
CASSIPTGGAENIQYF	TGTGCCAGCAGTATACCGACAGGGGGCGCGGAAAACATTCAGTACTTC	once	TRBJ2-4	TRBV6-4	TRBD1
CASSQLTGGGSPLHF	TGTGCCAGCAGCCAGCTGACAGGGGGCGGTTCACCCCTCCACTTT	.	TRBJ1-6	TRBV11-2	TRBD1
CASGRDTQYF	TGTGCCAGCGGGAGAGATACGCAGTATTTT	.	TRBJ2-3	TRBV6-5	.
CAISRSGANVLTF	TGTGCCATCAGTCGCTCTGGGGCCAACGTCCTGACTTTC	.	TRBJ2-6	TRBV10-3	.
CAKGQGADNQPQHF	TGCGCCAAGGGACAGGGGGCAGACAATCAGCCCCAGCATTTT	.	TRBJ1-5	TRBV10-1	TRBD1
CASSSWPNLRSPYEQFF	TGTGCCAGCAGCTCTTGGCCGAATCTCCGCTCACCCTATGAGCAGTTCTTC	.	TRBJ2-1	TRBV7-9	.
CASSSPGSPSYEQYF	TGTGCCAGCAGTTCCCCAGGCAGTCCCTCCTACGAGCAGTACTTC	.	TRBJ2-7	TRBV6-5	.
CASRPGGTTREQYF	TGTGCCAGCAGACCAGGGGGGACGACGCGCGAGCAGTACTTC	.	TRBJ2-7	TRBV28	.
CASRDGTIYGYTF	TGTGCCAGCAGGGACGGGACGATATATGGCTACACCTTC	.	TRBJ1-2	TRBV6-5	.
CASSLEGDTQYF	TGCGCCAGCAGCTTGGAAGGAGATACGCAGTATTTT	.	TRBJ2-3	TRBV5-1	.
CASSVSGEYNEQFF	TGCGCCAGCAGCGTTTCGGGGGAGTACAATGAGCAGTTCTTC	.	TRBJ2-1	TRBV5-1	.
CASSPQGMDEKLFF	TGTGCCAGCAGCCCACAGGGTATGGATGAAAAACTGTTTTTT	.	TRBJ1-4	TRBV7-2	.
CASSPGRTGLNEQFF	TGTGCCAGCAGTCCGGGCCGGACAGGACTCAATGAGCAGTTCTTC	.	TRBJ2-1	TRBV27	TRBD1
CASSVAGENEKLFF	TGTGCCAGCAGCGTAGCAGGGGAAAATGAAAAACTGTTTTTT	.	TRBJ1-4	TRBV9	.
CASSILQNYGYTF	TGTGCCAGTAGTATTTTACAGAACTATGGCTACACCTTC	.	TRBJ1-2	TRBV19	.